The rows below give T cell receptor beta chains drawn from one sample of a study of blood T cell repertoires in COVID-19. Generated by immunoSEQ multiplex PCR, the TCRdb table keeps only in-frame clones and is missing some. The data hold approximately 310,000 clones, with around 87% observed a single time. The sample consisted of peripheral blood. The receptor source for this set is a woman aged 45-60 years who had recovered from COVID-19. The CDR3 runs from the conserved cysteine through the conserved F or W. A D gene is named only where the DNA matches it firmly. Part of the rows lack a size; the others show once, few, many or a class for expanded clones.

v_call: TRBV6-6; d_call: NA; j_call: TRBJ2-3; clone_size: NA; cdr3_aa: CASSWPPTGNTQYF; cdr3_nt: TGTGCCAGCAGTTGGCCCCCAACAGGGAATACGCAGTATTTT
v_call: TRBV15; d_call: TRBD1; j_call: TRBJ1-1; clone_size: NA; cdr3_aa: CATSRGPGQGGNTEAFF; cdr3_nt: TGTGCCACCAGCAGGGGCCCGGGACAGGGGGGGAACACTGAAGCTTTCTTT
v_call: TRBV6-1; d_call: NA; j_call: TRBJ1-2; clone_size: NA; cdr3_aa: CASSEGTLYGYTF; cdr3_nt: TGTGCCAGCAGTGAAGGGACTCTCTATGGCTACACCTTC
v_call: TRBV2; d_call: NA; j_call: TRBJ2-5; clone_size: NA; cdr3_aa: CASKGTDSAWETQYF; cdr3_nt: TGTGCCAGCAAAGGAACGGACAGTGCATGGGAGACCCAGTACTTC
v_call: TRBV4-3; d_call: TRBD2; j_call: TRBJ2-5; clone_size: NA; cdr3_aa: CASSLGLGTSGGETQYF; cdr3_nt: TGCGCCAGCAGCCTTGGATTAGGGACTAGCGGGGGAGAGACCCAGTACTTC
v_call: TRBV28; d_call: TRBD1; j_call: TRBJ2-2; clone_size: NA; cdr3_aa: CASRNPGQITGELFF; cdr3_nt: TGTGCCAGCAGGAATCCGGGACAGATCACCGGGGAGCTGTTTTTT
v_call: TRBV28; d_call: TRBD1; j_call: TRBJ1-1; clone_size: NA; cdr3_aa: CASSLHRTGRAFF; cdr3_nt: TGTGCCAGCAGTTTACATAGGACAGGGAGAGCTTTCTTT
v_call: TRBV11-3; d_call: TRBD2; j_call: TRBJ2-2; clone_size: NA; cdr3_aa: CASSPGGDLSGELFF; cdr3_nt: TGTGCCAGCAGCCCCGGGGGGGATCTGAGTGGGGAGCTGTTTTTT
v_call: TRBV4-3; d_call: TRBD2; j_call: TRBJ2-1; clone_size: NA; cdr3_aa: CASSQDLRLAYNEQFF; cdr3_nt: TGCGCCAGCAGCCAAGATCTACGACTAGCATACAATGAGCAGTTCTTC
v_call: TRBV4-3; d_call: NA; j_call: TRBJ2-3; clone_size: NA; cdr3_aa: CASSQDLNADTQYF; cdr3_nt: TGCGCCAGCAGCCAAGATCTAAATGCAGATACGCAGTATTTT
v_call: TRBV29-1; d_call: TRBD1; j_call: TRBJ1-2; clone_size: NA; cdr3_aa: CSVEGQGLNGYTF; cdr3_nt: TGCAGCGTCGAGGGACAGGGTCTCAATGGCTACACCTTC
v_call: TRBV28; d_call: NA; j_call: TRBJ1-4; clone_size: NA; cdr3_aa: CASIDTNIGTREKLFF; cdr3_nt: TGTGCCAGCATCGACACAAATATCGGGACACGTGAAAAACTGTTTTTT
v_call: TRBV19; d_call: TRBD2; j_call: TRBJ2-7; clone_size: NA; cdr3_aa: CASSVQRGYEQYF; cdr3_nt: TGTGCCAGTAGCGTGCAGCGGGGCTACGAGCAGTACTTC
v_call: TRBV2; d_call: NA; j_call: TRBJ2-7; clone_size: once; cdr3_aa: CASSSVQGGEQYF; cdr3_nt: TGTGCCAGCAGCTCTGTACAGGGTGGTGAGCAGTACTTC
v_call: TRBV5-1; d_call: TRBD1; j_call: TRBJ2-7; clone_size: NA; cdr3_aa: CASSLGPGGYEQYF; cdr3_nt: TGCGCCAGCAGCTTGGGGCCAGGGGGCTACGAGCAGTACTTC
v_call: TRBV24-1; d_call: TRBD2; j_call: TRBJ2-3; clone_size: NA; cdr3_aa: CATSDFSASGSPKNTQYF; cdr3_nt: TGTGCCACCAGTGATTTCTCGGCTAGCGGGAGCCCAAAGAATACGCAGTATTTT
v_call: TRBV29-1; d_call: NA; j_call: TRBJ1-1; clone_size: NA; cdr3_aa: CSVKQGNMNTEAFF; cdr3_nt: TGCAGCGTTAAACAGGGAAACATGAACACTGAAGCTTTCTTT
v_call: TRBV4-3; d_call: NA; j_call: TRBJ1-6; clone_size: NA; cdr3_aa: CASSQEYTVTNSPLHF; cdr3_nt: TGCGCCAGCAGCCAAGAGTATACGGTGACAAATTCACCCCTCCACTTT
v_call: TRBV28; d_call: NA; j_call: TRBJ2-4; clone_size: NA; cdr3_aa: CASSLLEWGGKNIQYF; cdr3_nt: TGTGCCAGCAGTTTATTGGAATGGGGAGGCAAAAACATTCAGTACTTC
v_call: TRBV30; d_call: NA; j_call: TRBJ1-3; clone_size: NA; cdr3_aa: CAWTLAFGNTIYF; cdr3_nt: TGTGCCTGGACCCTGGCCTTCGGAAACACCATATATTTT
v_call: TRBV6-5; d_call: NA; j_call: TRBJ2-2; clone_size: NA; cdr3_aa: CASSYSRTGELFF; cdr3_nt: TGTGCCAGCAGTTACTCTCGCACCGGGGAGCTGTTTTTT
v_call: TRBV7-6; d_call: TRBD2; j_call: TRBJ2-1; clone_size: few; cdr3_aa: CASSSGGEREQFF; cdr3_nt: TGTGCCAGCAGCTCCGGGGGGGAGCGTGAGCAGTTCTTC
v_call: TRBV19; d_call: NA; j_call: TRBJ1-5; clone_size: NA; cdr3_aa: CASDPDWTHNQPQHF; cdr3_nt: TGTGCCAGTGACCCGGACTGGACTCACAATCAGCCCCAGCATTTT
v_call: TRBV5-1; d_call: NA; j_call: TRBJ1-5; clone_size: NA; cdr3_aa: CASSLGVGQPQHF; cdr3_nt: TGCGCCAGCAGCCTAGGGGTAGGCCAGCCCCAGCATTTT
v_call: TRBV5-4; d_call: TRBD1; j_call: TRBJ1-2; clone_size: NA; cdr3_aa: CASSPGTGDGYTF; cdr3_nt: TGTGCCAGCAGCCCGGGGACAGGGGATGGCTACACCTTC
v_call: TRBV29-1; d_call: NA; j_call: TRBJ1-5; clone_size: NA; cdr3_aa: CSAWTPGQQPQHF; cdr3_nt: TGCAGCGCTTGGACCCCAGGGCAACAGCCCCAGCATTTT
v_call: TRBV9; d_call: TRBD1; j_call: TRBJ2-7; clone_size: NA; cdr3_aa: CASSAGTGVEQYF; cdr3_nt: TGTGCCAGCAGCGCCGGGACAGGGGTCGAGCAGTACTTC
v_call: TRBV3-1/TRBV3-2; d_call: NA; j_call: TRBJ1-5; clone_size: NA; cdr3_aa: CASPKGHINQPQHF; cdr3_nt: TGTGCCAGCCCCAAGGGACACATCAATCAGCCCCAGCATTTT
v_call: TRBV7-3; d_call: NA; j_call: TRBJ1-2; clone_size: once; cdr3_aa: CASSTGPTSNYGYTF; cdr3_nt: TGTGCCAGCAGCACAGGGCCAACGTCGAACTATGGCTACACCTTC
v_call: TRBV7-2; d_call: TRBD2; j_call: TRBJ2-5; clone_size: NA; cdr3_aa: CASSLASGGYQETQYF; cdr3_nt: TGTGCCAGCAGCTTAGCTAGCGGGGGGTACCAAGAGACCCAGTACTTC
v_call: TRBV2; d_call: NA; j_call: TRBJ1-2; clone_size: NA; cdr3_aa: CASSEIGGGGYTF; cdr3_nt: TGTGCCAGCAGTGAAATAGGGGGGGGTGGCTACACCTTC
v_call: TRBV4-1; d_call: NA; j_call: TRBJ1-1; clone_size: NA; cdr3_aa: CASSQATGLGNTEAFF; cdr3_nt: TGCGCCAGCAGCCAAGCGACCGGACTGGGGAACACTGAAGCTTTCTTT
v_call: TRBV7-8; d_call: TRBD2; j_call: TRBJ2-2; clone_size: once; cdr3_aa: CASSKASSGGPRTGELFF; cdr3_nt: TGTGCCAGCAGCAAAGCGAGTAGCGGGGGACCTCGCACCGGGGAGCTGTTTTTT
v_call: TRBV7-9; d_call: NA; j_call: TRBJ1-1; clone_size: NA; cdr3_aa: CASSLDRVNTEAFF; cdr3_nt: TGTGCCAGCAGCTTAGACAGGGTGAACACTGAAGCTTTCTTT
v_call: TRBV10-3; d_call: TRBD1; j_call: TRBJ2-2; clone_size: NA; cdr3_aa: CAITRDRGRRTGELFF; cdr3_nt: TGTGCCATCACACGGGACAGGGGAAGAAGGACCGGGGAGCTGTTTTTT
v_call: TRBV10-3; d_call: TRBD2; j_call: TRBJ2-3; clone_size: NA; cdr3_aa: CAITASGGASTDTQYF; cdr3_nt: TGTGCCATCACGGCTAGCGGGGGGGCTAGCACAGATACGCAGTATTTT
v_call: TRBV5-6; d_call: NA; j_call: TRBJ1-3; clone_size: NA; cdr3_aa: CASSFPVAGNTIYF; cdr3_nt: TGTGCCAGCAGCTTCCCCGTCGCGGGAAACACCATATATTTT
v_call: TRBV7-2; d_call: TRBD2; j_call: TRBJ2-1; clone_size: NA; cdr3_aa: CASSPRRGSGSYNEQFF; cdr3_nt: TGTGCCAGCAGCCCAAGGCGCGGGAGTGGGTCCTACAATGAGCAGTTCTTC
v_call: TRBV7-8; d_call: TRBD2; j_call: TRBJ2-1; clone_size: NA; cdr3_aa: CASSSRLAPYNEQFF; cdr3_nt: TGTGCCAGCAGCTCAAGACTAGCGCCGTACAATGAGCAGTTCTTC
v_call: TRBV9; d_call: TRBD1; j_call: TRBJ1-3; clone_size: NA; cdr3_aa: CASSTRTGEVSGNTIYF; cdr3_nt: TGTGCCAGCAGCACAAGGACAGGGGAAGTTTCTGGAAACACCATATATTTT